This entry lists 21 T cell receptor beta chains sequenced from one sample in a study of blood T cell repertoires in COVID-19. Produced via immunoSEQ multiplex PCR; TCRdb's table is partial and in-frame only. The sample includes over 150,000 clones, approximately 84% of them seen just once. Sequencing was carried out using peripheral blood. The receptors derive from a man between 65 and 85 years old with active or convalescent COVID-19.

This chain uses TRBV6-2 or TRBV6-3 with TRBJ2-3; possibly TRBD2 for D (6 bases). The V end was cut by 4 bases, the J end by 1 base, with 9 bases between. Germline V lookup: CDR1 MNHEY, CDR2 SVGEGT. The CDR3 is made up of 14 amino acids. DNA of the CDR3: TGTGCCAGCAGTTTTAGCGGACGCACAGATACGCAGTATTTT. This translates into CASSFSGRTDTQYF.

This clone was detected only once. The V and J genes are TRBV15 and TRBJ1-4; TRBD1 aligns across 9 bases. Germline CDR1 reads LNHNV; CDR2 reads YYDKDF (reference sequence). The V and J ends lost 0 bases and 14 bases, in that order; junction bases with no gene match: 7. The CDR3 consists of 14 residues. CDR3: CATSRESRTGVLFF. In DNA form, the CDR3 reads TGTGCCACCAGCAGAGAAAGCCGGACAGGGGTCCTGTTTTTT.

The chain couples TRBV10-3 to TRBJ2-7, with D possibly matching TRBD2 (5 bases). In germline, CDR1 is ENHRY, CDR2 SYGVKD. The CDR3 is made up of 12 amino acids. V gave up 2 bases and J gave up 4 bases, with 6 bases separating them. The CDR3 nucleotides read TGTGCCATCAGTGAGGGACTTTACGAGCAGTACTTC. Translation: CAISEGLYEQYF.

The chain couples TRBV7-6 to TRBJ2-7; D perhaps matches TRBD1 (6 bases). Per germline, CDR1 SGHVS and CDR2 FNYEAQ. Trimming took 1 base from V and 1 from J, leaving 11 bases between them. CDR3 length: 15 amino acids. CDR3 protein: CASSLGGGWSYEQYF. In nucleotides, the CDR3 is TGTGCCAGCAGCTTAGGAGGGGGTTGGTCCTACGAGCAGTACTTC.

The V gene is TRBV13, the J gene TRBJ2-3, with D possibly being TRBD1 (5 bases). Germline V gene data show CDR1 as PRHDT and CDR2 as FYEKMQ (reference sequence). This CDR3 has 15 residues. Trimming cost V 5 bases and J 2 bases, with 14 bases left between them. The CDR3 DNA reads as TGTGCCAGCAGCGCGCGTGGGGCGAACACAGATACGCAGTATTTT. Its translation: CASSARGANTDTQYF.

The chain joins TRBV29-1 to TRBJ2-4, with a weak D call TRBD2 (5 bases). This CDR3 comprises 15 residues. Germline-derived CDR1 and CDR2 are SQVTM and ANQGSEA. The germline V and J ends were trimmed by 4 bases and 0 bases, with 13 bases remaining between them. This CDR3 reads CSVATRLLAKNIQYF. The CDR3 DNA reads as TGCAGCGTTGCTACTAGACTACTAGCCAAAAACATTCAGTACTTC.

This clone was detected many times. The sample holds other DNA sequences that translate to the same CDR3. The rearrangement links TRBV6-2 or TRBV6-3 to TRBJ1-5; D is uncertain. Trimming shortened V by 2 bases and J by 4 bases, and 6 bases separated the two germline ends. The CDR3 runs to 13 residues. CDR1 and CDR2 from the germline V gene are MNHEY and SVGEGT. CDR3 sequence reads: CASSYQSNQPQHF. The CDR3, as DNA: TGTGCCAGCAGTTACCAATCAAATCAGCCCCAGCATTTT.

Remarks on this clone: At one boundary the junction diverges from the germline segment, which might be a read error. The J gene is TRBJ2-1, the V gene TRBV7-7; D is perhaps TRBD2 (6 bases). Germline CDR1 is SSHAT and CDR2 is FNYEAQ (reference sequence). The CDR3 consists of 13 residues. In DNA, the CDR3 is TGTGCTAGCAGCCCGGGAGCGAACAATGAGCAGTTCTTC. Translating gives CASSPGANNEQFF.

In the case of this clone: The junction shows a germline mismatch at one end, possibly a read error. The gene calls are TRBV28 and TRBJ1-5, with a weak D call TRBD1 (5 bases). This CDR3 is built from 16 residues. Germline CDR1 reads MDHEN; CDR2 reads SYDVKM. The CDR3 region is CAISLLGLDSNQPHHF. For the CDR3, the DNA is TGTGCCATCAGTTTATTGGGGCTAGATAGCAATCAGCCCCATCATTTT.

This chain links TRBV18 with TRBJ2-5, with D perhaps TRBD1 (6 bases). Germline assignment: CDR1 KGHSH and CDR2 LQKENI. The CDR3 loop spans 12 amino acids. V lost 4 bases, J lost 5 bases, and 8 bases lay in between. For the CDR3, the DNA is TGTGCCAGCTCACGCAGGGGCGAGACCCAGTACTTC. It is translated as CASSRRGETQYF.

The chain is built from TRBV6-5 and TRBJ1-5; D might be TRBD1 (6 bases). CDR1 is MNHEY and CDR2 is SVGAGI in the germline V gene. The CDR3 is 15 residues long. Trimming removed 6 bases at V and 4 bases at J, with 16 bases between. DNA for the CDR3: TGTGCCAGCAGCCTTAATTCACAGGGAAATCAGCCCCAGCATTTT. The encoded protein is CASSLNSQGNQPQHF.

This chain joins TRBV15 and TRBJ1-1, with D unresolved. The V gene lost 0 bases and the J gene lost 6 bases, with 8 bases spanning the gap. The CDR3 has 13 amino acids. The germline V gene has CDR1 LNHNV and CDR2 YYDKDF (reference sequence). As DNA, the CDR3 is TGTGCCACCAGCAGAGATGTGGCGGCTGAAGCTTTCTTT. Encoded protein: CATSRDVAAEAFF.

The V and J genes are TRBV27 and TRBJ2-7, with 9 nucleotides matching TRBD1. J lost 7 bases, V lost 5 bases, and 9 bases had no gene match. The CDR3 totals 14 residues. Germline assignment: CDR1 MNHEY and CDR2 SMNVEV (reference sequence). The CDR3 DNA reads as TGTGCCAGCAGTACGGGGACAGGGCCAATTGAGCAGTACTTC. As protein: CASSTGTGPIEQYF.

This rearrangement joins TRBV25-1 to TRBJ1-3; D is perhaps TRBD1 (5 bases). V gave up 4 bases and J gave up 0 bases, with 10 bases separating them. Per the germline V gene, CDR1 is MGHDK and CDR2 is SYGVNS. The CDR3 is 15 amino acids. The DNA for the CDR3 is TGTGCCAGCAGTGTATCAGGGTACTCTGGAAACACCATATATTTT. Translated, it gives CASSVSGYSGNTIYF.

This clone was recorded a few times. The chain uses TRBV29-1 and TRBJ1-2; D might be TRBD1 (6 bases). Germline V CDR1 and CDR2: SQVTM, ANQGSEA. This CDR3 is built from 12 residues. This CDR3 is CITGGANYGYTF. CDR3 DNA sequence: TGCATCACGGGGGGGGCGAACTATGGCTACACCTTC.

The chain combines TRBV7-2 with TRBJ2-6; D may be TRBD2 (5 bases). The germline V gene encodes CDR1 SGHTA and CDR2 FQGNSA. This CDR3 is 16 amino acids long. The V end lost 5 bases, the J end lost 4 bases, and 15 bases lay between the germline ends. CDR3: CASSLRTLRGANVLTF. For the CDR3, the DNA is TGTGCCAGCAGCCTCCGGACTTTGAGAGGGGCCAACGTCCTGACTTTC.

The V and J genes are TRBV15 and TRBJ1-1, with TRBD1 matching 9 bases. This CDR3 has 14 residues. With V trimmed by 0 bases and J by 10 bases, 6 bases remained unmatched. Germline CDR1 LNHNV, CDR2 YYDKDF (reference sequence). CDR3 protein: CATSRDLQGAGAFF. CDR3 nucleotide sequence: TGTGCCACCAGCAGAGATTTACAGGGGGCAGGAGCTTTCTTT.

V is TRBV30 and J is TRBJ2-2; a possible D gene is TRBD1 (6 bases). Trimming pared 3 bases from V and 1 base from J, leaving 9 bases between. Germline assignment: CDR1 GTSNPN and CDR2 SVGIG (reference sequence). CDR3 length: 14 amino acids. The CDR3 region has the DNA TGTGCCTGGAGGAAACAGGGGAACACCGGGGAGCTGTTTTTT. The encoded protein is CAWRKQGNTGELFF.

The gene calls are TRBV5-6 and TRBJ1-2; D uncertain. The ends were cut back, 1 base at V and 4 bases at J, with 8 bases in the middle. CDR1 is SGHDT, CDR2 YYEEEE, per germline. The length of the CDR3 is 13 residues. The CDR3 DNA reads TGTGCCAGCAGCTTGTATGAGGTCTATGGCTACACCTTC. This encodes CASSLYEVYGYTF. Supplemented by reference TRBV5-6 and TRBJ1-2, the full variable domain reads DAGVTQSPTHLIKTRGQQVTLRCSPKSGHDTVSWYQQALGQGPQFIFQYYEEEERQRGNFPDRFSGHQFPNYSSELNVNALLLGDSALYLCASSLYEVYGYTFGSGTRLTVV.

V and J are TRBV30 and TRBJ1-1; D unclear. The germline V gene encodes CDR1 GTSNPN and CDR2 SVGIG (reference sequence). The CDR3 covers 13 residues. Trimming stripped 2 bases from V and 5 bases from J, with 12 bases between. The CDR3 is CAWSRTAGTEAFF. In DNA form, the CDR3 reads TGTGCCTGGAGTAGGACGGCGGGGACTGAAGCTTTCTTT.

The V call is TRBV7-6, the J call TRBJ2-7, with 9 positions matching TRBD1. V lost 3 bases, J lost 4 bases, and 4 bases stayed unmatched. The CDR3 covers 14 residues. Germline V gene sequence: CDR1 SGHVS, CDR2 FNYEAQ. DNA of the CDR3: TGTGCCAGCAGCTTTGGGACAGGGAGGTACGAGCAGTACTTC. Its protein product is CASSFGTGRYEQYF. The variable domain in full, with the rest retrieved from reference TRBV7-6 and TRBJ2-7, is GAGVSQSPRYKVTKRGQDVALRCDPISGHVSLYWYRQALGQGPEFLTYFNYEAQQDKSGLPNDRFSAERPEGSISTLTIQRTEQRDSAMYRCASSFGTGRYEQYFGPGTRLTVT.